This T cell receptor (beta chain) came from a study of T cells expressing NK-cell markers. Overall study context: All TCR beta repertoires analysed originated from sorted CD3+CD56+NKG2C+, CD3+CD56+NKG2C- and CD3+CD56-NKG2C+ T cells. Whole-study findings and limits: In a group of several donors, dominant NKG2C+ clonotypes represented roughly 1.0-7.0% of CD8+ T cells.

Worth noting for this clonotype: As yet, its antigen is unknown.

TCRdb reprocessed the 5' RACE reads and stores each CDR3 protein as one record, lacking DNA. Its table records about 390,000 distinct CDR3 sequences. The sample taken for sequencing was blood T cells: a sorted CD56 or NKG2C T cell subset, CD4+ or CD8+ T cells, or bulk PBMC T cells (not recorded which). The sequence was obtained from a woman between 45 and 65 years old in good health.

The CDR3 is CAIRGPEGSYNEQFF. This chain joins TRBV10-3 and TRBJ2-1; checking the TCRdb D call of TRBD2 is not possible without DNA. The CDR3 is 15 amino acids. Per germline, CDR1 ENHRY and CDR2 SYGVKD.